This record looks at one TCR beta chain sequence and its context. Per the study methods: Amplification with reference gene primers provided the estimates of nucleated cell counts. Profiled with immunoSEQ multiplex PCR; TCRdb holds only in-frame clones, not every one. V and J calls plus clone size are reproduced from that table; the DNA served to infer D and trimming. The data show over 60,000 clones, 80% to 90% seen once. The sample belongs to a study of blood T cell repertoires in COVID-19. Study information: Researchers got acute and convalescent COVID-19 samples from the United States, Italy and Spain.

The receptor was derived from an elderly man with acute or convalescent COVID-19. Sequences were obtained from peripheral blood.

The CDR3 DNA reads as TGTGCCAGCAGTAGACAGGGGCGCGGCTACACCTTC. This translates into CASSRQGRGYTF. The rearrangement joins TRBV6-5 to TRBJ1-2; TRBD1 matches 8 bases. Trimming took 5 bases from V and 8 from J; bases not matched to a gene: 4. Per the germline V gene, CDR1 is MNHEY and CDR2 is SVGAGI. The CDR3 spans 12 residues.